Each of the 8 T cell receptor beta chains below was sequenced from the same sample in a study of CD8 T cells in ankylosing spondylitis. Regarding the study as a whole: Characteristic, it appeared, of ankylosing spondylitis blood was a TCR beta motif of roughly eight highly homologous variants.

For these TCRs, the target antigens are not known. Using its own MiXCR run on the 5' RACE reads, TCRdb lists one record per CDR3 protein. The table includes about 800,000 distinct CDR3 sequences, 10% to 15% detected once. Sequenced material: blood, either unsorted or a sorted T cell fraction (not recorded which). These receptors came from a male donor with ankylosing spondylitis.

This clonotype was observed many times. The chain combines TRBV29-1 with TRBJ1-2, with D uncertain. The CDR3 runs to 11 residues. Germline values: CDR1 SQVTM, CDR2 ANQGSEA. Trimming took off 5 bases at V and 2 bases at J, with 6 bases between the two ends. CDR3 nucleotides: TGCAGCGTTTCTTCCAACTATGGCTACACCTTC. It encodes CSVSSNYGYTF. The full variable domain, in which reference TRBV29-1 and TRBJ1-2 provide the parts outside the CDR3, is SAVISQKPSRDICQRGTSLTIQCQVDSQVTMMFWYRQQPGQSLTLIATANQGSEATYESGFVIDKFPISRPNLTFSTLTVSNMSPEDSSIYLCSVSSNYGYTFGSGTRLTVV.

There are many counts of this clonotype. The chain joins TRBV6-2 or TRBV6-3 to TRBJ1-5; TRBD1 is a possible D gene (5 bases). Per germline, CDR1 MNHEY and CDR2 SVGEGT. V was pared by 4 bases and J by 3 bases, with 13 bases between. The CDR3 runs to 15 residues. This CDR3 is CASSWETGLNQPQHF. In nucleotides, the CDR3 is TGTGCCAGCAGTTGGGAAACGGGACTCAATCAGCCCCAGCATTTT.

The chain couples TRBV6-2 or TRBV6-3 to TRBJ2-7; 9 bases map to TRBD2. V lost 4 bases to trimming and J lost 1 base; unmatched junction nucleotides: 11. The CDR3 contains 17 residues. Germline V gives CDR1 MNHEY, CDR2 SVGEGT. CDR3 amino acids: CASSSGAGGLISYEQYF. The CDR3 DNA reads TGTGCCAGCAGTTCGGGCGCGGGAGGGCTGATATCCTACGAGCAGTACTTC.

In this sample, this clonotype turned up a few times. This rearrangement joins TRBV7-2 to TRBJ2-5; TRBD2 matches at 11 bases. This CDR3 is 16 amino acids long. J lost 1 base, V lost 4 bases, and 5 bases had no gene match. In germline, CDR1 is SGHTA, CDR2 FQGNSA. The CDR3 DNA is TGTGCCAGCAGCTCAGGGACTAGCGGATCCCAAGAGACCCAGTACTTC. Amino acids: CASSSGTSGSQETQYF.

V gene TRBV7-2 combines with J gene TRBJ2-1, with TRBD2 identical over 11 bases. Trimming removed 2 bases from V and 4 bases from J; junction bases left unmatched: 7. This CDR3 is 17 amino acids long. Per the germline V gene, CDR1 is SGHTA and CDR2 is FQGNSA. For the CDR3, the DNA is TGTGCCAGCAGCTTAAGACCGGGACTAGCGGATTACAATGAGCAGTTCTTC. Protein sequence: CASSLRPGLADYNEQFF.

This clonotype has at least ten counts. The chain links TRBV20-1 to TRBJ2-3; D possibly corresponds to TRBD2 (6 bases). The CDR3 covers 14 residues. V lost 7 bases and J 1 base, leaving 15 bases between the germline ends. Germline V gene lookup returns CDR1 DFQATT and CDR2 SNEGSKA (reference sequence). The CDR3 spells CSVQRREGTDTQYF. CDR3 DNA: TGCAGTGTACAAAGGCGGGAAGGCACAGATACGCAGTATTTT.

This clonotype turned up a few times. This chain connects TRBV15 to TRBJ1-1; D unresolved. The germline V gene encodes CDR1 LNHNV and CDR2 YYDKDF (reference sequence). V lost 0 bases and J lost 8, with 10 bases in between. This CDR3 contains 13 residues. CDR3 protein: CATSRDWISEAFF. The CDR3 DNA reads as TGTGCCACCAGCAGAGATTGGATATCGGAAGCTTTCTTT.

The chain employs TRBV12-3 or TRBV12-4 and TRBJ1-4, with a possible D match to TRBD1 (5 bases). V lost 6 bases, J lost 7 bases, and 15 bases lay in between. This CDR3 has 14 residues. CDR3 DNA sequence: TGTGCCAGCAGCAGGGCCAGGGAGGGTGAAAAACTGTTTTTT. Protein product: CASSRAREGEKLFF.